The entry below describes one T cell receptor (beta chain). Its target is unknown. Assay used: immunoSEQ multiplex PCR; TCRdb lists only in-frame clones, some missing. The repertoire holds around 13,000 clones, around 40% seen once, with roughly a tenth in the top ten. The ends were cut back, 0 bases at V and 1 base at J, with 5 bases in the middle. CDR1 is SGHKS and CDR2 is YYEKEE in the germline V gene (reference sequence). CDR3 length equals 14 residues. For 6 days at 37°C, the mixed lymphocyte reaction cells were kept in coculture. This record belongs to a study of siplizumab effects on memory and regulatory T cells. Study in general: Mixed lymphocyte reactions were performed as paired cultures containing siplizumab at 1 ug/mL or no drug. Whole-study findings and limits: Confirmation that proliferating Tregs from siplizumab cultures had suppressive function was not obtained. Among alloreactive clones, only a minor fraction mapped to unstimulated subsets.

The sequence derives from a human donor in good health; the cells came from an allogeneic mixed lymphocyte reaction. V and J are TRBV5-5 and TRBJ1-5; unclear D gene. Sequencing used CFSE-low (dividing) CD8+ T cells sorted from an allogeneic mixed lymphocyte reaction. CDR3 residues: CASSLAGSNQPQHF. Here the CDR3 DNA reads TGTGCCAGCAGCTTGGCGGGCAGCAATCAGCCCCAGCATTTT.